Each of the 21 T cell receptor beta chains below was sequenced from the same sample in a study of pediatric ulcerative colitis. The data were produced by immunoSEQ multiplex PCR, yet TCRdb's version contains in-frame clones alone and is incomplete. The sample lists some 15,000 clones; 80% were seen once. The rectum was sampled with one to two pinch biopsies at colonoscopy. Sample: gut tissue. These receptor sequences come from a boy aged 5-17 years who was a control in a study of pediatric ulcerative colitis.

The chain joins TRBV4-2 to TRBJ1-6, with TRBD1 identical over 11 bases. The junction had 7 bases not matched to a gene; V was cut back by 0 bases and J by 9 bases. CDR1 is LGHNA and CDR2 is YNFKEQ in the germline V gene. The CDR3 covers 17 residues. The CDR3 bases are TGTGCCAGCAGCCAAGATCGACCGGGACAGGGGGGTTCACCCCTCCACTTT. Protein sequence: CASSQDRPGQGGSPLHF.

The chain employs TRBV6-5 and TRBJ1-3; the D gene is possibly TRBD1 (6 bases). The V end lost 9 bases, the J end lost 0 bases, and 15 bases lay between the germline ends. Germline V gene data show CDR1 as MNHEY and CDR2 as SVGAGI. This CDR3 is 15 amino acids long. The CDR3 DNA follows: TGTGCCAGTAAACCAGGGGCTACCTCTGGAAACACCATATATTTT. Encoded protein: CASKPGATSGNTIYF.

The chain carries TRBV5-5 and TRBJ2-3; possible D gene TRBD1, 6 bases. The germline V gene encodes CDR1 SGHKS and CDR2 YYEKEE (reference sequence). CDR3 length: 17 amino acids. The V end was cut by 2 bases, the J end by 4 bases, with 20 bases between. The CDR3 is CASSFRICQGMADTQYF. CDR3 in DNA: TGTGCCAGCAGCTTCCGAATTTGTCAGGGGATGGCAGATACGCAGTATTTT.

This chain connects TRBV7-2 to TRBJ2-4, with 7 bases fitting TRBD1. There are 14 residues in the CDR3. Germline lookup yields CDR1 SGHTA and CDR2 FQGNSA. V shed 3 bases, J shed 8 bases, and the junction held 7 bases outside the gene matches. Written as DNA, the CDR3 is TGTGCCAGCAGCTTCGAGGGGGCTAGGGACATTCAGTACTTC. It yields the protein CASSFEGARDIQYF.

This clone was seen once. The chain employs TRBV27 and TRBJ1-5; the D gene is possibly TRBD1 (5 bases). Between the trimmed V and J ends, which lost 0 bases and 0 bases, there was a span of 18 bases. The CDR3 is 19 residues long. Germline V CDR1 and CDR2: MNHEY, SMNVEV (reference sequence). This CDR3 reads CASSLSTMTVLYSNQPQHF. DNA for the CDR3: TGTGCCAGCAGTTTATCGACTATGACAGTTCTGTATAGCAATCAGCCCCAGCATTTT.

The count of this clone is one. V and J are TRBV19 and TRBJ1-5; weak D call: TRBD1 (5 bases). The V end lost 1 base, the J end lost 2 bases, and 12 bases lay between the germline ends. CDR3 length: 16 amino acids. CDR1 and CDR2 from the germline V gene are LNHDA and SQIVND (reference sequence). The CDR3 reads CASSIGRWGGNQPQHF. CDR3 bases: TGTGCCAGTAGTATAGGCCGCTGGGGGGGCAATCAGCCCCAGCATTTT.

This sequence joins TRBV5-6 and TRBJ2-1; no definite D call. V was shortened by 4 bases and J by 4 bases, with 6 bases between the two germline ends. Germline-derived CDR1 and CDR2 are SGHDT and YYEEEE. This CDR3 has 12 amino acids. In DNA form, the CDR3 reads TGTGCCAGCAGCCTACTGTACAATGAGCAGTTCTTC. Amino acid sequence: CASSLLYNEQFF.

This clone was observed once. DNA for the CDR3: TGTGCCAGCAGTCTGACTAGCGGGAGCTACGAGCAGTACTTC. Its translation: CASSLTSGSYEQYF. V usage is TRBV6-6 and J usage is TRBJ2-7, with TRBD2 identical over 12 bases. The CDR3 length is 14 residues. Germline V gene lookup returns CDR1 MNHNY and CDR2 SVGAGI (reference sequence). V gave up 5 bases and J gave up 3 bases; unmatched junction bases: 2.

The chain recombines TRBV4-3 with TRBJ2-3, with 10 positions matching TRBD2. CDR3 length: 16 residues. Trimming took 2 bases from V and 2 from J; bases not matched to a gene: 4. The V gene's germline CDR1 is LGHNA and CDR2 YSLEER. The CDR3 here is CASSQNLAGVTDTQYF. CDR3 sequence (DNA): TGCGCCAGCAGCCAAAACCTAGCGGGGGTCACAGATACGCAGTATTTT.

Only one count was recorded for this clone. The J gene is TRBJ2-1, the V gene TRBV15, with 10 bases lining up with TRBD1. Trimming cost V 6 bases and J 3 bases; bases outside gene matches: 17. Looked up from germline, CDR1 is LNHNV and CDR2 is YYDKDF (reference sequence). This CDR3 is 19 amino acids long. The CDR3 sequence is CATRSDRGQQRDHYNEQFF. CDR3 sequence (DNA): TGTGCCACCAGGTCTGACAGGGGGCAACAGCGGGACCACTACAATGAGCAGTTCTTC.

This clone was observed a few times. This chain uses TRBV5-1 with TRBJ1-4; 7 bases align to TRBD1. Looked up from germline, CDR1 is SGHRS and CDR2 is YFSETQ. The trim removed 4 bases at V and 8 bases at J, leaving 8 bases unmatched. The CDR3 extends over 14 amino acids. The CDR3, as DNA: TGCGCCAGCAGCGGTACACAGGGGCTCGAAAAACTGTTTTTT. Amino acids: CASSGTQGLEKLFF.

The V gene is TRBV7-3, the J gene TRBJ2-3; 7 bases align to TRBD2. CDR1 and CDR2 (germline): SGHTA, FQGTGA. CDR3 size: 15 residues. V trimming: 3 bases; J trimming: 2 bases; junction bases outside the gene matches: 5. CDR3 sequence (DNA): TGTGCCAGCAGCTTGGAGCGGGGTAACACAGATACGCAGTATTTT. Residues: CASSLERGNTDTQYF.

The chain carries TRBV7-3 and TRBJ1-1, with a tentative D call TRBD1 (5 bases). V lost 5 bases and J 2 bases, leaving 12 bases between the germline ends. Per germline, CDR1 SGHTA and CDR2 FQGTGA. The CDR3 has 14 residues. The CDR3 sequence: CASSPRDSNTEAFF. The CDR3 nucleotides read TGTGCCAGCAGCCCCCGGGACTCTAACACTGAAGCTTTCTTT.

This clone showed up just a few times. The CDR3 nucleotides read TGTGCCAGCAGTCCCGACAGGACGAACTATGGCTACACCTTC. Translating gives CASSPDRTNYGYTF. The rearrangement joins TRBV27 to TRBJ1-2; possible D gene TRBD1, 6 bases. Germline V lookup: CDR1 MNHEY, CDR2 SMNVEV (reference sequence). V was cut by 5 bases and J by 2 bases, with 12 bases left in between. CDR3 length equals 14 residues.

The CDR3 sequence is CASSETGPSGNTIYF. The CDR3 DNA reads TGTGCCAGCAGTGAAACGGGACCCTCTGGAAACACCATATATTTT. The chain carries TRBV2 and TRBJ1-3; maybe TRBD1 (5 bases). Germline V gene data show CDR1 as SNHLY and CDR2 as FYNNEI. V was clipped by 2 bases and J by 0 bases, with 8 bases between them. CDR3 size: 15 residues.

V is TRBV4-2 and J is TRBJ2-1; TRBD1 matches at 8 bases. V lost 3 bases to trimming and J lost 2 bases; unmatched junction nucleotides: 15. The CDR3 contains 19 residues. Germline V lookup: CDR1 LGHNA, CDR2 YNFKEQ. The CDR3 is CASSQDTPGTGYAYNEQFF. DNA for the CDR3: TGTGCCAGCAGCCAGGATACTCCCGGGACAGGATACGCCTACAATGAGCAGTTCTTC.

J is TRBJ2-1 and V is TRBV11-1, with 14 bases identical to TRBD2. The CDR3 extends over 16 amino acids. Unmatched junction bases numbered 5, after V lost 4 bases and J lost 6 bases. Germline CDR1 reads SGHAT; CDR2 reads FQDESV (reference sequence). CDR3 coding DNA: TGTGCCAGCAGCTCTCGGACTAGCGGGAGGTTCAATGAGCAGTTCTTC. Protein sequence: CASSSRTSGRFNEQFF. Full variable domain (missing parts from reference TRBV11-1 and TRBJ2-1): EAEVAQSPRYKITEKSQAVAFWCDPISGHATLYWYRQILGQGPELLVQFQDESVVDDSQLPKDRFSAERLKGVDSTLKIQPAELGDSAMYLCASSSRTSGRFNEQFFGPGTRLTVL.

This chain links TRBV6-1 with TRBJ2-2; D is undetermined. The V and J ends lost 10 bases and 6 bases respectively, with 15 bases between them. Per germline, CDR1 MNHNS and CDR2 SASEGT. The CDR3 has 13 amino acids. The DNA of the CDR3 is TGTGCCACCAGAGTGAAATTGGCCGGGGAGCTGTTTTTT. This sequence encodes CATRVKLAGELFF.

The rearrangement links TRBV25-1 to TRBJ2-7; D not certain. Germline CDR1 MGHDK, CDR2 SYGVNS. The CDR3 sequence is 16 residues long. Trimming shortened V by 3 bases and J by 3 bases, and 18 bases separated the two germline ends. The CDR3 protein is CASSDPRSPTNYEQYF. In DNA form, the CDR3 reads TGTGCCAGCAGTGACCCTAGGAGTCCGACGAACTACGAGCAGTACTTC.

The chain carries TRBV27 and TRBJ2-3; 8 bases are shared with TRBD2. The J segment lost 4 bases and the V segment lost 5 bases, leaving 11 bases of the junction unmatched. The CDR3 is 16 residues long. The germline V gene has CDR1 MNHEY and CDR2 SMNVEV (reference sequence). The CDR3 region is CASSPGAGEVADTQYF. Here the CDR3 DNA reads TGTGCCAGCAGTCCTGGAGCGGGAGAGGTGGCAGATACGCAGTATTTT.

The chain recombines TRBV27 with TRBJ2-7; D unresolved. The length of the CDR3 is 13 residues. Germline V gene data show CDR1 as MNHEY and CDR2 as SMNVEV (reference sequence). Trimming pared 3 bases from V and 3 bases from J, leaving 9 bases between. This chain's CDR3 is CASSFAVNYEQYF. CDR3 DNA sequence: TGTGCCAGCAGTTTCGCCGTGAACTACGAGCAGTACTTC.